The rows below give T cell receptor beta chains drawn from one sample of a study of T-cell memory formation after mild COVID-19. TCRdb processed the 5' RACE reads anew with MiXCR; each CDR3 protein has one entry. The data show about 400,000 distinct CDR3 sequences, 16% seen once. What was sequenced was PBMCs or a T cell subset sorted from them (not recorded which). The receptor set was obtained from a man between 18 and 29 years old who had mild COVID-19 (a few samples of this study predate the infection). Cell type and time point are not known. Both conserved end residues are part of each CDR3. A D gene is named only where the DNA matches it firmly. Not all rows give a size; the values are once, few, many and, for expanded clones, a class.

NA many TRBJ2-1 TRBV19 TGTGCCAGTAGTAGAGGAGGGGGAGACTACAATGAGCAGTTCTTC CASSRGGGDYNEQFF
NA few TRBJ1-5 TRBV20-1 TGCAGTGCTAGAGATCAAGGGTTCCAGCCCCAGCATTTT CSARDQGFQPQHF
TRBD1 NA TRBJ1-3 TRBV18 TGTGCCAGCTCACCCCGGACAGGGGGCAACTCTGGAAACACCATATATTTT CASSPRTGGNSGNTIYF
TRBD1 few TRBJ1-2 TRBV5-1 TGCGCCAGCAGCCCTGACAGGGGGCCGCCCTATGGCTACACCTTC CASSPDRGPPYGYTF
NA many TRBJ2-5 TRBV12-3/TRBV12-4 TGTGCCAGCAGTTCGACTGCCGAAGGTTGGGAGACCCAGTACTTC CASSSTAEGWETQYF
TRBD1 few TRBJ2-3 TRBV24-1 TGTGCCACCAGTGACTCGGGACAGGGTGGCACAGATACGCAGTATTTT CATSDSGQGGTDTQYF
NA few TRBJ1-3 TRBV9 TGTGCCAGCAGCGTTTCCGGGTCGTCTCCCTCTGGAAACACCATATATTTT CASSVSGSSPSGNTIYF
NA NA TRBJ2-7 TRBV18 TGTGCCAGCTCACCAGCATCAGGGGCAGGTTACGAGCAGTACTTC CASSPASGAGYEQYF
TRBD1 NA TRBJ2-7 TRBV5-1 TGCGCCAGCAGCGCGGGGACAGGGGAGTACGAGCAGTACTTC CASSAGTGEYEQYF
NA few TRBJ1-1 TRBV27 TGTGCCAGCAGTTCACAGGGCGCGATAGCTTTCTTT CASSSQGAIAFF
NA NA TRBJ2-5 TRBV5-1 TGCGCCAGCAGCTTAGGGGGTACCTCGCAAGAGACCCAGTACTTC CASSLGGTSQETQYF
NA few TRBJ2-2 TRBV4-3 TGCGCCAGCAGCCCACTGAGCGACGGGGAGCTGTTTTTT CASSPLSDGELFF
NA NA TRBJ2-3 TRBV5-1 TGCGCCAGCAGCCCACGACGGGCGACAGATACGCAGTATTTT CASSPRRATDTQYF
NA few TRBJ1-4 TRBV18 TGTGCCAGCTCCCAGTTTCCCCCGACAGGAACTAATGAAAAACTGTTTTTT CASSQFPPTGTNEKLFF
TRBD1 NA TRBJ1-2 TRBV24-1 TGTGCCACCAGCCTCCGGGACAGAGATGGCTACACCTTC CATSLRDRDGYTF
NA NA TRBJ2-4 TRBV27 TGTGCCAGCAGTCCCATCCGGATTGGGCGGTGGGAGATAGCCAAAAACATTCAGTACTTC CASSPIRIGRWEIAKNIQYF
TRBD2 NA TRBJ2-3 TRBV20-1 TGCAGTGCTAGTAGACTAGCGAAAAGCACAGATACGCAGTATTTT CSASRLAKSTDTQYF